Below are 31 T cell receptor beta chains sequenced from a single sample in a study of blood T cell repertoires in COVID-19 (dated by TCRdb to the early 2020s). The method was the immunoSEQ multiplex PCR assay. In its TCRdb copy, this immuneACCESS table keeps in-frame sequences only and misses some clones. Where compared with another copy, unresolved V genes explain less than half of these, and the others have no known cause. Here the sample has about 140,000 clones; 88% occur a single time. Of the sample, approximately 2.5% falls within the top ten clones. The sequenced sample was peripheral blood. The receptors here all came from a human donor with COVID-19, enrolled during active disease. The donor label of this sample is uncertain.

The V and J genes are TRBV2 and TRBJ2-1, with a tentative D call TRBD1 (5 bases). Germline lookup yields CDR1 SNHLY and CDR2 FYNNEI. This CDR3 spans 13 amino acids. V was shortened by 6 bases and J by 6 bases, with 12 bases between the two germline ends. CDR3 region: CASRSTGINEQFF. The CDR3 DNA is TGTGCCAGCAGGTCAACAGGAATCAATGAGCAGTTCTTC.

This chain uses TRBV10-3 with TRBJ2-7; D call uncertain. The ends were cut back, 2 bases at V and 12 bases at J, with 20 bases in the middle. The V gene's germline CDR1 is ENHRY and CDR2 SYGVKD. CDR3 length: 14 amino acids. CDR3: CAISENSSPLIGYF. In DNA, the CDR3 is TGTGCCATCAGTGAGAACAGTTCCCCCCTAATTGGGTACTTC.

The V gene is TRBV6-5, the J gene TRBJ2-5, with D maybe TRBD2 (7 bases). Germline V gives CDR1 MNHEY, CDR2 SVGAGI. The germline V and J ends were trimmed by 8 bases and 2 bases, with 18 bases remaining between them. CDR3 size: 15 residues. For the CDR3, the DNA is TGTGCCAGCCAAAAGGGGGGGAGAAATCAAGAGACCCAGTACTTC. Residues: CASQKGGRNQETQYF.

The chain employs TRBV7-2 and TRBJ2-7; the D is unclear. CDR3 size: 14 residues. The germline V gene encodes CDR1 SGHTA and CDR2 FQGNSA. Trimming cost V 3 bases and J 6 bases, with 15 bases left between them. The CDR3 here is CASSFQTEVGEQYF. The CDR3 region has the DNA TGTGCCAGCAGCTTCCAAACAGAAGTCGGCGAGCAGTACTTC.

The chain couples TRBV4-2 to TRBJ1-6, with 9 bases lining up with TRBD1. Germline CDR1 LGHNA, CDR2 YNFKEQ. Trimming at V came to 0 bases and at J to 5 bases, leaving 11 bases not matched to a gene. The CDR3 spans 19 residues. The CDR3 coding sequence is TGTGCCAGCAGCCAAGATTCGTGGGGTTGGACAGGGGATAATTCACCCCTCCACTTT. The encoded protein is CASSQDSWGWTGDNSPLHF.

The chain recombines TRBV6-4 with TRBJ2-2; D perhaps matches TRBD2 (5 bases). Germline values: CDR1 MRHNA, CDR2 SNTAGT. The CDR3 sequence is 14 residues long. Trimming stripped 3 bases from V and 9 bases from J, with 14 bases between. The CDR3 region is CASSEEANSRELFF. In DNA form, the CDR3 reads TGTGCCAGCAGTGAGGAGGCAAACAGCCGGGAGCTGTTTTTT.

The genes are TRBV3-1 (or the pseudogene TRBV3-2) and TRBJ1-1, with a weak D call TRBD1 (6 bases). The CDR3 runs to 14 residues. The germline V gene encodes CDR1 LGHDT and CDR2 YNNKEL (reference sequence). Between the trimmed V and J ends, which lost 6 bases and 1 base, there was a span of 12 bases. CDR3 sequence (DNA): TGTGCCAGCAGTCAGGGGAGGGGGAACACTGAAGCTTTCTTT. Its protein product is CASSQGRGNTEAFF.

This rearrangement joins TRBV28 to TRBJ2-7; 7 nucleotides match TRBD1. The CDR3 has 13 residues. Germline values: CDR1 MDHEN, CDR2 SYDVKM. V lost 5 bases to trimming and J lost 4 bases; unmatched junction nucleotides: 5. CDR3 sequence (DNA): TGTGCCAGCAGTCAACAGGGGCCGTACGAGCAGTACTTC. It specifies CASSQQGPYEQYF.

V usage is TRBV28 and J usage is TRBJ1-5, with 9 bases fitting TRBD1. CDR3 size: 16 residues. From germline, CDR1 is MDHEN and CDR2 SYDVKM. V dropped 2 bases and J dropped 1; count of bases not matched to a gene: 3. CDR3 DNA sequence: TGTGCCAGCAGTTTAGACAGGGGGTTGAGCAATCAGCCCCAGCATTTT. Its protein is CASSLDRGLSNQPQHF. Drawing the rest from reference TRBV28 and TRBJ1-5, the complete variable domain is DVKVTQSSRYLVKRTGEKVFLECVQDMDHENMFWYRQDPGLGLRLIYFSYDVKMKEKGDIPEGYSVSREKKERFSLILESASTNQTSMYLCASSLDRGLSNQPQHFGDGTRLSIL.

The gene calls are TRBV3-1 (or the pseudogene TRBV3-2) and TRBJ1-2; D ambiguous. Per the germline V gene, CDR1 is LGHDT and CDR2 is YNNKEL (reference sequence). The CDR3 spans 14 residues. With 4 bases removed from V and 7 bases from J, the gap between germline ends came to 16 bases. The CDR3, as DNA: TGTGCCAGCAGCCCCCGAGGAGGAGTTTCTGGCTACACCTTC. It is translated as CASSPRGGVSGYTF.

The genes are TRBV5-1 and TRBJ1-1; no definite D call. Germline CDR1 is SGHRS and CDR2 is YFSETQ. The V end was cut by 3 bases, the J end by 1 base, with 7 bases between. This CDR3 contains 13 residues. CDR3 sequence: CASSSPSNTEAFF. The CDR3 nucleotides are TGCGCCAGCAGCTCCCCCTCGAACACTGAAGCTTTCTTT. The entire variable domain, with the rest obtained from reference TRBV5-1 and TRBJ1-1, is as follows: KAGVTQTPRYLIKTRGQQVTLSCSPISGHRSVSWYQQTPGQGLQFLFEYFSETQRNKGNFPGRFSGRQFSNSRSEMNVSTLELGDSALYLCASSSPSNTEAFFGQGTRLTVV.

J is TRBJ1-5 and V is TRBV25-1; D not certain. V shed 10 bases and J shed 6 bases, with 7 bases lying between them. The CDR3 consists of 10 residues. Germline CDR1 is MGHDK and CDR2 is SYGVNS. As DNA, the CDR3 is TGTGCCAAAAGGAGTCAGCCCCAGCATTTT. Protein sequence: CAKRSQPQHF.

The gene calls are TRBV5-4 and TRBJ2-5; TRBD2 matches at 9 bases. There are 15 residues in the CDR3. V lost 2 bases and J lost 1; bases outside the gene matches: 3. CDR1 and CDR2 from the germline V gene are SGHNT and YYREEE (reference sequence). The CDR3, as DNA: TGTGCCAGCAGCTTAGGGACTAGCTTCCAAGAGACCCAGTACTTC. Protein: CASSLGTSFQETQYF.

There are a few counts of this clone. V usage is TRBV19 and J usage is TRBJ1-5; 7 nucleotides line up with TRBD1. The CDR3 extends over 14 amino acids. Trimming at V came to 5 bases and at J to 3 bases, leaving 4 bases not matched to a gene. The V gene's germline CDR1 is LNHDA and CDR2 SQIVND (reference sequence). CDR3 nucleotides: TGTGCCAGTAGTTTCGACAGGGCCAATCAGCCCCAGCATTTT. Amino acids: CASSFDRANQPQHF.

The J gene is TRBJ2-3, the V gene TRBV5-1; D perhaps matches TRBD1 (5 bases). From germline, CDR1 is SGHRS and CDR2 YFSETQ. Trimming cost V 0 bases and J 2 bases, with 10 bases left between them. CDR3 length: 15 residues. The CDR3 coding sequence is TGCGCCAGCAGCTTGGACGACAGACCCACAGATACGCAGTATTTT. Translated, it gives CASSLDDRPTDTQYF.

This chain connects TRBV6-6 to TRBJ1-5; D perhaps matches TRBD1 (6 bases). Germline V CDR1 and CDR2: MNHNY, SVGAGI (reference sequence). The V end was cut by 5 bases, the J end by 6 bases, with 17 bases between. The CDR3 contains 15 residues. The DNA for the CDR3 is TGTGCCAGCAGTCCCGAGGGGGATAATGGTCAGCCCCAGCATTTT. Its protein is CASSPEGDNGQPQHF.

This rearrangement joins TRBV19 to TRBJ2-4; 7 nucleotides match TRBD1. This CDR3 is built from 16 residues. V shed 5 bases, J shed 1 base, and the junction held 8 bases outside the gene matches. Germline V gene sequence: CDR1 LNHDA, CDR2 SQIVND (reference sequence). DNA for the CDR3: TGTGCCAGTAGTCACAGGGGTGTGACCGCCAAAAACATTCAGTACTTC. It yields the protein CASSHRGVTAKNIQYF.

Turning to this clone: The same CDR3 arises from other DNA sequences in this sample as well. CDR3 sequence: CASSAGTSGDYEQYF. The CDR3 region has the DNA TGTGCCAGCAGCGCCGGGACTAGCGGAGACTACGAGCAGTACTTC. The chain links TRBV9 to TRBJ2-7; TRBD2 matches 11 bases. The germline V gene encodes CDR1 SGDLS and CDR2 YYNGEE. The junction had 5 bases not matched to a gene; V was cut back by 3 bases and J by 3 bases. The CDR3 contains 15 residues.

This clone was detected once. V usage is TRBV4-1 and J usage is TRBJ2-7; TRBD1 might be the D (6 bases). Germline CDR1 and CDR2: MGHRA and YSYEKL. Trimming removed 1 base from V and 3 bases from J, with 19 bases in between. The CDR3 extends over 17 amino acids. For the CDR3, the DNA is TGCGCCAGCAGCCAAGCTCGTGGGCAGGGGAGTCTCTACGAGCAGTACTTC. Translation gives CASSQARGQGSLYEQYF.

This chain connects TRBV11-2 to TRBJ2-7; D might be TRBD2 (6 bases). Trimming pared 0 bases from V and 7 bases from J, leaving 16 bases between. Germline CDR1 and CDR2: SGHAT and FQNNGV. The CDR3 is made up of 15 amino acids. CDR3 loop: CASSLDFSGGTEQYF. CDR3 nucleotides: TGTGCCAGCAGCTTAGATTTTAGCGGAGGTACGGAGCAGTACTTC.

The chain couples TRBV28 to TRBJ1-6; TRBD1 matches at 8 bases. Trimming removed 3 bases from V and 7 bases from J; junction bases left unmatched: 2. Germline-derived CDR1 and CDR2 are MDHEN and SYDVKM. The CDR3 runs 14 residues. CDR3 coding DNA: TGTGCCAGCAGTTTGGACAGGGAAAATTCACCCCTCCACTTT. The encoded protein is CASSLDRENSPLHF.

The V call is TRBV27, the J call TRBJ1-1; weak D call: TRBD1 (5 bases). V lost 5 bases and J lost 5, with 12 bases in between. The length of the CDR3 is 13 residues. Germline loops: CDR1 MNHEY, CDR2 SMNVEV (reference sequence). The CDR3 DNA reads TGTGCCAGCAGTCCCCTCCGGGGGACTGAAGCTTTCTTT. This encodes CASSPLRGTEAFF.

V usage is TRBV30 and J usage is TRBJ1-2; D remains ambiguous. Trimming removed 4 bases at V and 0 bases at J, with 6 bases between. This CDR3 region has 12 residues. Germline V gives CDR1 GTSNPN, CDR2 SVGIG (reference sequence). CDR3 protein: CAWTDTNYGYTF. For the CDR3, the DNA is TGTGCCTGGACAGATACTAACTATGGCTACACCTTC.

The chain links TRBV5-1 to TRBJ2-1, with 11 bases that match TRBD1. V trimming: 5 bases; J trimming: 8 bases; junction bases outside the gene matches: 12. The CDR3 length is 16 residues. The germline V gene encodes CDR1 SGHRS and CDR2 YFSETQ. CDR3 bases: TGCGCCAGCAGTAGGTTAGTGGACAGGGGGCCCGATGAGCAGTTCTTC. This encodes CASSRLVDRGPDEQFF.

V is TRBV5-1 and J is TRBJ2-2; a possible D gene is TRBD1 (6 bases). This CDR3 is 16 amino acids long. Looked up from germline, CDR1 is SGHRS and CDR2 is YFSETQ. V was clipped by 2 bases and J by 0 bases, with 11 bases between them. The CDR3, as DNA: TGCGCCAGCAGCTTAGGGCAGGGGACGAACACCGGGGAGCTGTTTTTT. Protein sequence: CASSLGQGTNTGELFF.

This clone was found once. The V call is TRBV2, the J call TRBJ2-3; a weak D match, TRBD2 (6 bases). CDR1 is SNHLY and CDR2 is FYNNEI in the germline V gene. The CDR3 has 15 amino acids. The V end lost 6 bases, the J end lost 2 bases, and 15 bases lay between the germline ends. The CDR3 DNA reads TGTGCCAGCAGCCGCCGACTAGTGGACACAGATACGCAGTATTTT. Translating it yields CASSRRLVDTDTQYF.

This chain links TRBV7-9 with TRBJ1-2; 11 bases agree with TRBD1. V lost 6 bases, J lost 1 base, and 7 bases stayed unmatched. Per germline, CDR1 SEHNR and CDR2 FQNEAQ (reference sequence). The CDR3 has 16 amino acids. This chain's CDR3 is CASRSGGQGVNYGYTF. The CDR3 DNA follows: TGTGCCAGCAGATCAGGGGGACAGGGGGTTAACTATGGCTACACCTTC.

The J gene is TRBJ1-3, the V gene TRBV2; D not certain. The CDR3 has 11 residues. V lost 5 bases, J lost 8 bases, and 7 bases lay in between. In germline, CDR1 is SNHLY, CDR2 FYNNEI. The CDR3 region has the DNA TGTGCCAGCAGTCGGGATTACACCATATATTTT. The encoded protein is CASSRDYTIYF.

V is TRBV3-1 (or the pseudogene TRBV3-2) and J is TRBJ2-7; D remains ambiguous. The V end lost 1 base, the J end lost 2 bases, and 9 bases lay between the germline ends. The CDR3 spans 14 residues. Per the germline V gene, CDR1 is LGHDT and CDR2 is YNNKEL (reference sequence). This CDR3 reads CASSQGYLAYEQYF. The CDR3 bases are TGTGCCAGCAGCCAAGGGTACCTAGCCTACGAGCAGTACTTC.

CDR3 residues: CASSSMDRADEKLFF. The CDR3 DNA is TGTGCCAGCTCATCGATGGACAGGGCGGATGAAAAACTGTTTTTT. The chain links TRBV18 to TRBJ1-4; 8 bases agree with TRBD1. This CDR3 is 15 amino acids long. Germline loops: CDR1 KGHSH, CDR2 LQKENI. After removal of 5 bases from V and 6 bases from J, the junction contained 8 bases not matched to a gene.

The rearrangement joins TRBV27 to TRBJ1-2; TRBD1 is a possible D gene (5 bases). The CDR3 totals 13 residues. Trimming pared 2 bases from V and 8 bases from J, leaving 12 bases between. Germline CDR1 and CDR2: MNHEY and SMNVEV (reference sequence). The CDR3 loop reads CASSLLRGQGYTF. As DNA, the CDR3 is TGTGCCAGCAGTTTACTAAGGGGCCAAGGCTACACCTTC.